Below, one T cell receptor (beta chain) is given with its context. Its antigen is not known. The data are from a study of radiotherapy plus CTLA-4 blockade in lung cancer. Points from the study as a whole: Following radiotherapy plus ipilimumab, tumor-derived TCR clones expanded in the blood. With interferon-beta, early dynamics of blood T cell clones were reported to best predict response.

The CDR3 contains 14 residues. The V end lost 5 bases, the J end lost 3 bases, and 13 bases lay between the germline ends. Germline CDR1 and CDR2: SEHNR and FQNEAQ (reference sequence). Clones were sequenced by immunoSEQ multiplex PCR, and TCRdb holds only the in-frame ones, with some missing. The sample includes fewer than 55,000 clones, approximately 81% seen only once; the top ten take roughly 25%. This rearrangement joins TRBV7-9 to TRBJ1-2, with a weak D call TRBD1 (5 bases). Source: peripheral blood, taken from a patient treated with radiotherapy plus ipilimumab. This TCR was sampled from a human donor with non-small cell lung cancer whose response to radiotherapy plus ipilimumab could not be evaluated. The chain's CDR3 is CASSPRDGDYGYTF. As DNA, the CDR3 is TGTGCCAGCAGCCCGCGGGACGGCGACTATGGCTACACCTTC.